Given below is one T cell receptor (beta chain) in context. Looked up from germline, CDR1 is SGDLS and CDR2 is YYNGEE. This CDR3 has 11 amino acids. The germline V and J ends were trimmed by 7 bases and 7 bases, with 9 bases remaining between them. This specimen comes from a study of blood T cell repertoires in COVID-19. Study-wide background: Specimens from acute and convalescent COVID-19 originated in the United States, Italy and Spain. PBMCs, B-cell-depleted T cells, or T cells were the source of the cDNA or gDNA that made up the material.

Method: immunoSEQ multiplex PCR; TCRdb's copy keeps in-frame clones and lacks some. The table has a few hundred thousand clones, 88% seen once; the top ten hold around 1.2%. The chain employs TRBV9 and TRBJ1-5, with a weak D call TRBD1 (5 bases). The sequence was obtained from a woman aged 18-29 years who had recovered from COVID-19. The sample taken for sequencing was PBMCs or T cells enriched from blood (not recorded which). This CDR3 reads CASGGGQPQHF. CDR3 DNA: TGTGCCAGCGGGGGGGGACAGCCCCAGCATTTT. The whole variable domain, filled in from reference TRBV9 and TRBJ1-5, reads DSGVTQTPKHLITATGQRVTLRCSPRSGDLSVYWYQQSLDQGLQFLIQYYNGEERAKGNILERFSAQQFPDLHSELNLSSLELGDSALYFCASGGGQPQHFGDGTRLSIL.